This T cell receptor (beta chain) was obtained from a study of cytomegalovirus exposure and HLA in healthy donors. Turning to the study itself: Some 180 million T cells yielded around 120 million unique TCR beta sequences in earlier analysis.

Points from the study as a whole: Some public TCRs appeared in many individuals, while most sequences were rare. The majority of CMV-associated TCR beta chains were reported as apparently HLA-restricted in a later analysis.

Only a few counts were recorded for this clone. Antigen unknown. PCR was performed using 60 Vbeta and 13 Jbeta primers. Profiled with immunoSEQ multiplex PCR; TCRdb holds only in-frame clones, not every one. Of about 36,000 clones in the sample, roughly three quarters were seen once. The source material was PBMCs. The receptor's source is a man between 25 and 39 years old in good health and CMV-seronegative.

CDR3 bases: TGCGCCAGCAGCCACGGGGACAGGGATCAAAACGAGCAGTACTTC. Translation gives CASSHGDRDQNEQYF. The chain uses TRBV5-1 and TRBJ2-7; TRBD1 matches 9 bases. V gave up 4 bases and J gave up 5 bases; unmatched junction bases: 10. The CDR3 length is 15 residues. Germline values: CDR1 SGHRS, CDR2 YFSETQ. The full variable domain, in which reference TRBV5-1 and TRBJ2-7 provide the parts outside the CDR3, is KAGVTQTPRYLIKTRGQQVTLSCSPISGHRSVSWYQQTPGQGLQFLFEYFSETQRNKGNFPGRFSGRQFSNSRSEMNVSTLELGDSALYLCASSHGDRDQNEQYFGPGTRLTVT.